This T cell receptor beta chain was profiled in a study of OX40 agonist ivuxolimab in advanced cancers. Overall study context: Every 2 weeks, patients got intravenous ivuxolimab at one of six dose levels (0.01-10 mg/kg). Regarding the study as a whole: Near-lowest levels of clonal expansion characterized partial responders at 0.1-3.0 mg/kg. Expanded clones were, on average, more numerous in CD8+ T cells than in CD4+.

CDR3 length: 18 amino acids. Germline CDR1 is MNHNS and CDR2 is SASEGT. Trimming stripped 1 base from V and 0 bases from J, with 16 bases between. As concerns this clone: Its antigen remains unknown.

This table comes from immunoSEQ multiplex PCR, and its TCRdb copy is limited to in-frame clones, with some not included. The sample comprises tens of thousands of clones, roughly 80% of which are singletons, and around 20% rests with the top ten. Blood samples were obtained at baseline, cycle 4 day 1, and cycle 7 day 1. The chain couples TRBV6-1 to TRBJ1-5, with a possible D match to TRBD1 (6 bases). The TCR originated in an adult with an advanced solid tumor such as melanoma, head and neck, liver or kidney cancer. The starting material was CD4+ or CD8+ T cells sorted from blood, obtained in a trial of the OX40 agonist ivuxolimab. The CDR3 protein is CASSEVIKGVASNQPQHF. CDR3 DNA sequence: TGTGCCAGCAGTGAAGTCATCAAGGGGGTGGCTAGCAATCAGCCCCAGCATTTT.